This T cell receptor beta chain derives from a study of T cells in localized non-small cell lung cancer. Study-wide findings and caveats: Because only a single region of the tumor was sequenced, heterogeneity remains possible. Appearance in adjacent lung was seen for a median approximately 58 of the top 100 tumor clones.

As to this clone: Its antigen is unknown.

Produced via immunoSEQ multiplex PCR; TCRdb's table is partial and in-frame only. Altogether approximately 49,000 clones are present, 60% to 85% being singletons, with the ten largest covering less than 20%. The V end was cut by 2 bases, the J end by 4 bases, with 14 bases between. The CDR3 contains 15 residues. Looked up from germline, CDR1 is MNHEY and CDR2 is SMNVEV (reference sequence). This chain joins TRBV27 and TRBJ2-5; D could derive from TRBD1 or TRBD2 (6 bases each). The sequence came from a man between 40 and 70 years old with stage I squamous cell lung carcinoma. Material: peripheral blood, obtained before any cancer treatment. CDR3 coding DNA: TGTGCCAGCAGTTTAAAGGGGGGAATTAGAGAGACCCAGTACTTC. As protein: CASSLKGGIRETQYF.